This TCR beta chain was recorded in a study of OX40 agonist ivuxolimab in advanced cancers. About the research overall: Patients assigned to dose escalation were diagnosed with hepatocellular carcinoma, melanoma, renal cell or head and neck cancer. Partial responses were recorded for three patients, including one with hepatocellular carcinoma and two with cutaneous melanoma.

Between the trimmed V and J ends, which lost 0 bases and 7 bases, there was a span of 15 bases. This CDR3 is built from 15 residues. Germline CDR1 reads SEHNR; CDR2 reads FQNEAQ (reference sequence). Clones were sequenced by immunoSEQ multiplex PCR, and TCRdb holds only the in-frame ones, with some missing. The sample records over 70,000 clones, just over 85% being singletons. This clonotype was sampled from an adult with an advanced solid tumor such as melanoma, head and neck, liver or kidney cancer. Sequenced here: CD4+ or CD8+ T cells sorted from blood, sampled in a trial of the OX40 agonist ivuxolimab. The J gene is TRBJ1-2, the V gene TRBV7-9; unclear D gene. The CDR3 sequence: CASSLALIAPGGYTF. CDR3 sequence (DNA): TGTGCCAGCAGCTTAGCGCTGATAGCTCCAGGTGGCTACACCTTC. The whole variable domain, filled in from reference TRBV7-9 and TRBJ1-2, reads DTGVSQNPRHKITKRGQNVTFRCDPISEHNRLYWYRQTLGQGPEFLTYFQNEAQLEKSRLLSDRFSAERPKGSFSTLEIQRTEQGDSAMYLCASSLALIAPGGYTFGSGTRLTVV.